Listed below are T cell receptor beta chains from one sample, sequenced in a study of T-cell reconstitution after alpha-beta-depleted transplantation in children. In TCRdb, the PCR reads were re-called with MiXCR into one record per CDR3 protein. The table records about 870,000 distinct CDR3 sequences, under 20% of them present only once. Sequenced here: PBMCs, mostly from graft donor cells, sampled 360 days after TCRalphabeta/CD19-depleted stem cell transplant. These receptors originate from a male patient under 18 who had a stem cell transplant for acute lymphoblastic leukemia, so the T cells may come from the graft donor. The CDR3 runs from the conserved cysteine through the conserved F or W. The D gene is left open where the match is weak. Expanded clones get a size class; other rows say once, few or many, or leave the size out.

D gene: NA
J gene: TRBJ2-1
clone size: few
V gene: TRBV18
CDR3 DNA: TGTGCCAGCTCAGGGGACCCCTGGACCTACAATGAGCAGTTCTTC
CDR3 protein: CASSGDPWTYNEQFF

D gene: NA
J gene: TRBJ2-3
clone size: few
V gene: TRBV6-2/TRBV6-3
CDR3 DNA: TGTGCCAGCAGTCAGTTCACGGCAGATACGCAGTATTTT
CDR3 protein: CASSQFTADTQYF

D gene: TRBD2
J gene: TRBJ2-3
clone size: NA
V gene: TRBV7-9
CDR3 DNA: TGTGCCAGCAGCCCTTGGACTAGCCTTAGCACAGATACGCAGTATTTT
CDR3 protein: CASSPWTSLSTDTQYF

D gene: TRBD1
J gene: TRBJ2-7
clone size: few
V gene: TRBV14
CDR3 DNA: TGTGCCAGCAGCCAAGCGCCCGGGACAGGGGGCTCGTTGAACTACGAGCAGTACTTC
CDR3 protein: CASSQAPGTGGSLNYEQYF

D gene: TRBD1
J gene: TRBJ2-1
clone size: many
V gene: TRBV5-1
CDR3 DNA: TGCGCCAGCGGACCGGGACAGGGCCGCAATGAGCAGTTCTTC
CDR3 protein: CASGPGQGRNEQFF

D gene: TRBD1
J gene: TRBJ1-1
clone size: few
V gene: TRBV12-3/TRBV12-4
CDR3 DNA: TGTGCCAGCAGTTCCACATCGGGACAGGGAGCAAGAGCTTTCTTT
CDR3 protein: CASSSTSGQGARAFF

D gene: NA
J gene: TRBJ2-7
clone size: NA
V gene: TRBV7-9
CDR3 DNA: TGTGCCTGGGCGGGATATAATTCCTACGAGCAGTACTTC
CDR3 protein: CAWAGYNSYEQYF

D gene: NA
J gene: TRBJ1-6
clone size: NA
V gene: TRBV7-3
CDR3 DNA: TGTGCCAGCAGCTTAACTGGGGGCGCGGTCTATAATTCACCCCTCCACTTT
CDR3 protein: CASSLTGGAVYNSPLHF

D gene: NA
J gene: TRBJ2-4
clone size: few
V gene: TRBV5-1
CDR3 DNA: TGCGCCAGCAGCGCTGCCGGGACGGGCTTAGCCAAAAACATTCAGTACTTC
CDR3 protein: CASSAAGTGLAKNIQYF

D gene: TRBD2
J gene: TRBJ2-7
clone size: NA
V gene: TRBV12-3/TRBV12-4
CDR3 DNA: TGTGCCAGCAGTTTCGGGGGGGGCCCGCCGGACGAGCAGTACTTC
CDR3 protein: CASSFGGGPPDEQYF

D gene: NA
J gene: TRBJ2-2
clone size: few
V gene: TRBV7-9
CDR3 DNA: TGTGCCAGCAGCCTGATTCGTGGCACCGGGGAGCTGTTTTTT
CDR3 protein: CASSLIRGTGELFF

D gene: TRBD2
J gene: TRBJ2-1
clone size: NA
V gene: TRBV5-1
CDR3 DNA: TGCGCCAGCAGCCCTCGACTAGCGGGATTCAGCTCCTACAATGAGCAGTTCTTC
CDR3 protein: CASSPRLAGFSSYNEQFF

D gene: TRBD2
J gene: TRBJ2-1
clone size: few
V gene: TRBV24-1
CDR3 DNA: TGTGCCACCAGTGACGCAGCGGGAGGTACCTACAATGAGCAGTTCTTC
CDR3 protein: CATSDAAGGTYNEQFF

D gene: TRBD2
J gene: TRBJ2-7
clone size: few
V gene: TRBV20-1
CDR3 DNA: TGCAGTGCTAGACTAGCGGGAGGACACGAGCAGTACTTC
CDR3 protein: CSARLAGGHEQYF

D gene: NA
J gene: TRBJ2-1
clone size: NA
V gene: TRBV4-1
CDR3 DNA: TGCGCCAGCAGCCAACCAAGCGGGCACCAGGGACGAGGGGAGCAGTTCTTC
CDR3 protein: CASSQPSGHQGRGEQFF

D gene: NA
J gene: TRBJ2-7
clone size: many
V gene: TRBV7-9
CDR3 DNA: TGTGCCAGCAGCTTATTCAGGGACGAGCAGTACTTC
CDR3 protein: CASSLFRDEQYF

D gene: TRBD1
J gene: TRBJ2-1
clone size: many
V gene: TRBV18
CDR3 DNA: TGTGCCAGCTCATGGTGGACAGGGATCAGTGAGCAGTTCTTC
CDR3 protein: CASSWWTGISEQFF

D gene: NA
J gene: TRBJ1-4
clone size: NA
V gene: TRBV7-9
CDR3 DNA: TGTGCCAGCAGCTTGGAGGACAAAAGGGTTTTCTTT
CDR3 protein: CASSLEDKRVFF

D gene: TRBD2
J gene: TRBJ2-7
clone size: once
V gene: TRBV6-2/TRBV6-3
CDR3 DNA: TGTGCCAGCAGTAAGACTAGCGGGAGCCACGAGCAGTACTTC
CDR3 protein: CASSKTSGSHEQYF

D gene: TRBD1
J gene: TRBJ2-4
clone size: few
V gene: TRBV7-2
CDR3 DNA: TGTGCCAGCAGTCGACAGGGGGCAACCAAAAACATTCAGTACTTC
CDR3 protein: CASSRQGATKNIQYF

D gene: NA
J gene: TRBJ2-2
clone size: many
V gene: TRBV27
CDR3 DNA: TGTGCCAGCAGTTTACTGTGGGATCGGGCCACCGGGGAGCTGTTTTTT
CDR3 protein: CASSLLWDRATGELFF

D gene: NA
J gene: TRBJ1-3
clone size: NA
V gene: TRBV6-1
CDR3 DNA: TGTGCCAGCAGCTCCCGACAGTTCCTCCCCGGAAACACCATATATTTT
CDR3 protein: CASSSRQFLPGNTIYF

D gene: TRBD2
J gene: TRBJ2-2
clone size: few
V gene: TRBV12-3/TRBV12-4
CDR3 DNA: TGTGCCAGCAGTCGTAGCGGGAGGGCCGGGGAGCTGTTTTTT
CDR3 protein: CASSRSGRAGELFF

D gene: NA
J gene: TRBJ2-7
clone size: NA
V gene: TRBV12-3/TRBV12-4
CDR3 DNA: TGTGCCAGCAGTTTTGGCCTTATTTCCTACGAGCAGTACTTC
CDR3 protein: CASSFGLISYEQYF

D gene: TRBD2
J gene: TRBJ2-1
clone size: few
V gene: TRBV19
CDR3 DNA: TGTGCCAGTAGCCGGACTAGCGTTTACAATGAGCAGTTCTTC
CDR3 protein: CASSRTSVYNEQFF

D gene: TRBD2
J gene: TRBJ2-1
clone size: few
V gene: TRBV12-3/TRBV12-4
CDR3 DNA: TGTGCCAGCAGTCCCATGGGACTAGCGGGAGTCAATGAGCAGTTCTTC
CDR3 protein: CASSPMGLAGVNEQFF

D gene: NA
J gene: TRBJ2-7
clone size: few
V gene: TRBV15
CDR3 DNA: TGTGCCACCAGCAGAGCCGGGAGCTCCCTAAACTACGAGCAGTACTTC
CDR3 protein: CATSRAGSSLNYEQYF

D gene: NA
J gene: TRBJ2-3
clone size: many
V gene: TRBV11-2
CDR3 DNA: TGTGCCAGCAGCTTAGATATCGGAGATACGCAGTATTTT
CDR3 protein: CASSLDIGDTQYF

D gene: TRBD1
J gene: TRBJ2-1
clone size: NA
V gene: TRBV7-6
CDR3 DNA: TGTGCCAGCCTCGCGGGACAGGGCGGTAATGAGCAGTTCTTC
CDR3 protein: CASLAGQGGNEQFF

D gene: NA
J gene: TRBJ1-2
clone size: many
V gene: TRBV29-1
CDR3 DNA: TGCAGCGTCGCGGACTACATGGACTATGGCTACACCTTC
CDR3 protein: CSVADYMDYGYTF

D gene: TRBD2
J gene: TRBJ2-2
clone size: NA
V gene: TRBV5-1
CDR3 DNA: TGCGCCAGCAGCTGGGACACTAGCGGGGACACCGGGGAGCTGTTTTTT
CDR3 protein: CASSWDTSGDTGELFF

D gene: NA
J gene: TRBJ2-7
clone size: NA
V gene: TRBV25-1
CDR3 DNA: TGTGCCAGCAGTGAATGGTCGAAGGGGCTCTCCGACGAGCAGTACTTC
CDR3 protein: CASSEWSKGLSDEQYF

D gene: TRBD1
J gene: TRBJ2-2
clone size: NA
V gene: TRBV11-1
CDR3 DNA: TGTGCCAGCAGCTTACACCCTCTGACAGGGCAGCACCCCGGGGAGCTGTTTTTT
CDR3 protein: CASSLHPLTGQHPGELFF

D gene: NA
J gene: TRBJ2-7
clone size: few
V gene: TRBV5-1
CDR3 DNA: TGCGCCAGCAGCTTGGCGACTAGTCTCTACGAGCAGTACTTC
CDR3 protein: CASSLATSLYEQYF

D gene: NA
J gene: TRBJ2-7
clone size: NA
V gene: TRBV20-1
CDR3 DNA: TGCAGTGCTAGAGACGCGACAGTGTACGAGCAGTACTTC
CDR3 protein: CSARDATVYEQYF

D gene: NA
J gene: TRBJ2-1
clone size: NA
V gene: TRBV13
CDR3 DNA: TGTGCCAGCAGCCTTGGCCCCCCTCAGGGAGCCAGCTCCTACAATGAGCAGTTCTTC
CDR3 protein: CASSLGPPQGASSYNEQFF

D gene: NA
J gene: TRBJ2-5
clone size: NA
V gene: TRBV15
CDR3 DNA: TGTGCCACCACCCTGGCTAGCGACCAAGAGACCCAGTACTTC
CDR3 protein: CATTLASDQETQYF

D gene: TRBD2
J gene: TRBJ2-1
clone size: few
V gene: TRBV4-2
CDR3 DNA: TGTGCCAGCAGCCACGGGACTAGCGGGGAGTACAATGAGCAGTTCTTC
CDR3 protein: CASSHGTSGEYNEQFF

D gene: TRBD1
J gene: TRBJ2-2
clone size: few
V gene: TRBV20-1
CDR3 DNA: TGCAGTGCTAGAGATCTGACAGGGAGCGGAAATACCGGGGAGCTGTTTTTT
CDR3 protein: CSARDLTGSGNTGELFF

D gene: NA
J gene: TRBJ1-6
clone size: NA
V gene: TRBV27
CDR3 DNA: TGTGCCAGCAGTTTACCCAGGGTGAGAGATTCACCCCTCCACTTT
CDR3 protein: CASSLPRVRDSPLHF

D gene: NA
J gene: TRBJ2-1
clone size: NA
V gene: TRBV5-1
CDR3 DNA: TGCGCCAGCGTGTACTCCTGGCTAGCCAGGGAGCAGTTCTTC
CDR3 protein: CASVYSWLAREQFF

D gene: NA
J gene: TRBJ2-1
clone size: few
V gene: TRBV5-1
CDR3 DNA: TGCGCCAGCGGGCCGGGAGAGGGGAAGTTCTTC
CDR3 protein: CASGPGEGKFF

D gene: NA
J gene: TRBJ2-3
clone size: few
V gene: TRBV5-6
CDR3 DNA: TGTGCCAGCAGCTTGGCGTTTACCGGTTATCGGACAGATACGCAGTATTTT
CDR3 protein: CASSLAFTGYRTDTQYF

D gene: TRBD2
J gene: TRBJ2-1
clone size: NA
V gene: TRBV6-2/TRBV6-3
CDR3 DNA: TGTGCCAGCAGTCCAGCGGGAGGGGCCTACAATGAGCAGTTCTTC
CDR3 protein: CASSPAGGAYNEQFF

D gene: TRBD1
J gene: TRBJ2-6
clone size: NA
V gene: TRBV3-1
CDR3 DNA: TGTGCCAGCAGCCAAGTAGGGGGCCGCTCTGGGGCCAACGTCCTGACTTTC
CDR3 protein: CASSQVGGRSGANVLTF

D gene: NA
J gene: TRBJ1-5
clone size: few
V gene: TRBV2
CDR3 DNA: TGTGCCAGCAGTGAGGAAAGTGCCGGAGGACAGCCCCAGCATTTT
CDR3 protein: CASSEESAGGQPQHF

D gene: TRBD1
J gene: TRBJ2-5
clone size: many
V gene: TRBV14
CDR3 DNA: TGTGCCAGCAGCCGGGGACAGGGGCTCCAGTACCAAGAGACCCAGTACTTC
CDR3 protein: CASSRGQGLQYQETQYF

D gene: NA
J gene: TRBJ2-7
clone size: NA
V gene: TRBV12-3/TRBV12-4
CDR3 DNA: TGTGCCAGCAGTTTATTGTCCGGGGCCAGCGAGCAGTACTTC
CDR3 protein: CASSLLSGASEQYF

D gene: TRBD1
J gene: TRBJ2-3
clone size: few
V gene: TRBV12-3/TRBV12-4
CDR3 DNA: TGTGCCAGCAGTTTGGTACAGGGGACAACGCAGTATTTT
CDR3 protein: CASSLVQGTTQYF

D gene: TRBD2
J gene: TRBJ2-5
clone size: NA
V gene: TRBV7-9
CDR3 DNA: TGTGCCAGCAGCGGACTAGCGCCATTTCAGTACCAAGAGACCCAGTACTTC
CDR3 protein: CASSGLAPFQYQETQYF

D gene: NA
J gene: TRBJ2-1
clone size: few
V gene: TRBV7-2
CDR3 DNA: TGTGCCAGCAGCTTAGATCGGGGCCTAGCGAACAATGAGCAGTTCTTC
CDR3 protein: CASSLDRGLANNEQFF

D gene: NA
J gene: TRBJ2-1
clone size: few
V gene: TRBV20-1
CDR3 DNA: TGCAGTGGCAACCCCCTCCAGGTAGCCTACAATGAGCAGTTCTTC
CDR3 protein: CSGNPLQVAYNEQFF

D gene: TRBD1
J gene: TRBJ1-1
clone size: NA
V gene: TRBV5-8
CDR3 DNA: TGTGCCAGCAGCTTGTATGTGACAGGGACAGCAAACACTGAAGCTTTCTTT
CDR3 protein: CASSLYVTGTANTEAFF